Listed below are T cell receptor beta chains from one sample, sequenced in a study of T cells in Graves' hyperthyroidism and ophthalmopathy. TCRdb re-called the multiplex PCR reads with MiXCR, one entry per CDR3 protein. Among roughly 500,000 distinct CDR3 sequences listed, about 15% were seen once. The sample comprised blood. Receptors originate from a woman aged 30 to 39 with Graves' hyperthyroidism that later progressed to Graves' ophthalmopathy. The CDR3 runs from the conserved cysteine through the conserved F or W. D genes are given only for firm matches. A clone size is listed for some rows: how often the clone was seen (once, few, many), or a class if it is expanded.

j_gene	v_gene	abundance	d_gene	CDR3aa	CDR3nt
TRBJ1-4	TRBV28	many	TRBD1	CASSDTTGLNEKLFF	TGTGCCAGCAGTGACACGACAGGGTTGAATGAAAAACTGTTTTTT
TRBJ1-3	TRBV29-1	many	.	CSVGLTSGNTIYF	TGCAGCGTTGGACTGACTTCTGGAAACACCATATATTTT
TRBJ1-2	TRBV30	many	.	CAWKSAALNYGYTF	TGTGCCTGGAAGTCGGCAGCTCTTAACTATGGCTACACCTTC
TRBJ1-5	TRBV6-1	.	.	CASRGERDQPQHF	TGTGCCAGCAGAGGGGAAAGGGATCAGCCCCAGCATTTT
TRBJ2-7	TRBV5-5	many	.	CASSDWGYEQYF	TGTGCCAGCAGCGACTGGGGCTACGAGCAGTACTTC
TRBJ1-4	TRBV3-1	many	.	CASSQDPGDGYGGKLFF	TGTGCCAGCAGCCAAGATCCAGGGGACGGGTACGGAGGAAAACTGTTTTTT
TRBJ2-2	TRBV4-1	.	.	CASSLITGELFF	TGCGCCAGCAGCCTAATCACCGGGGAGCTGTTTTTT
TRBJ2-5	TRBV20-1	many	.	CSARGGGRGSETQYF	TGCAGTGCTAGAGGAGGAGGGAGGGGGTCAGAGACCCAGTACTTC
TRBJ2-3	TRBV18	few	.	CASALGNTDTQYF	TGTGCCAGCGCACTGGGGAACACAGATACGCAGTATTTT
TRBJ2-1	TRBV20-1	many	.	CSASDSGTPPYNEQFF	TGCAGTGCTAGTGATTCCGGGACTCCACCGTACAATGAGCAGTTCTTC
TRBJ2-3	TRBV24-1	.	.	CATSWRGTQYF	TGTGCCACCAGCTGGAGAGGGACGCAGTATTTT
TRBJ2-5	TRBV7-2	.	TRBD2	CASSLGAGGQETQYF	TGTGCCAGCAGCTTAGGGGCGGGAGGGCAAGAGACCCAGTACTTC
TRBJ2-1	TRBV19	.	.	CASSMWDVSYNEQFF	TGTGCCAGTAGTATGTGGGACGTCTCCTACAATGAGCAGTTCTTC
TRBJ2-1	TRBV20-1	many	.	CSARIGPSYNEQFF	TGCAGTGCGAGAATCGGACCTTCCTACAATGAGCAGTTCTTC
TRBJ2-1	TRBV20-1	many	TRBD2	CSAMGLAGGRYNEQFF	TGCAGTGCTATGGGACTAGCGGGAGGTCGCTACAATGAGCAGTTCTTC
TRBJ2-1	TRBV6-2/TRBV6-3	many	.	CASSSQFYNEQFF	TGTGCCAGCAGTTCCCAATTCTACAATGAGCAGTTCTTC
TRBJ1-5	TRBV19	many	TRBD1	CASTLTGRNQPQHF	TGTGCCAGTACCCTGACAGGGCGCAATCAGCCCCAGCATTTT
TRBJ2-6	TRBV20-1	few	.	CSAPLSSGANVLTF	TGCAGTGCCCCTCTTAGTTCTGGGGCCAACGTCCTGACTTTC
TRBJ2-7	TRBV7-9	many	.	CASSLSRVDEQYF	TGTGCCAGCAGCTTGAGCAGGGTGGACGAGCAGTACTTC
TRBJ1-2	TRBV5-1	many	.	CASSFGVSKLYTF	TGCGCCAGCAGCTTCGGGGTTTCGAAACTCTACACCTTC
TRBJ2-1	TRBV11-2	many	TRBD1	CASSLGPGGFYEQFF	TGTGCCAGCAGCTTAGGTCCAGGGGGCTTTTATGAGCAGTTCTTC
TRBJ2-3	TRBV6-2/TRBV6-3	few	TRBD2	CASSYSASGTTDTQYF	TGTGCCAGCAGTTACTCGGCTAGCGGGACCACAGATACGCAGTATTTT
TRBJ1-1	TRBV20-1	many	.	CSARDPTRNTEAFF	TGCAGTGCTAGAGACCCGACTAGGAACACTGAAGCTTTCTTT
TRBJ1-1	TRBV5-1	few	.	CASSLPSPGPHTEAFF	TGCGCCAGCAGCTTGCCAAGCCCGGGACCCCACACTGAAGCTTTCTTT
TRBJ2-6	TRBV7-2	many	.	CASSSAGANVLTF	TGTGCCAGCAGTTCTGCTGGGGCCAACGTCCTGACTTTC
TRBJ2-1	TRBV30	many	TRBD2	CAWSVSGGEQFF	TGTGCCTGGAGTGTGTCCGGGGGGGAGCAGTTCTTC
TRBJ2-7	TRBV20-1	many	.	CSARDRRGEKFYEQYF	TGCAGTGCTAGAGATCGGAGGGGGGAAAAGTTTTACGAGCAGTACTTC
TRBJ1-1	TRBV6-1	many	.	CASTRAGRWTEAFF	TGTGCCAGCACCCGGGCGGGGAGGTGGACTGAAGCTTTCTTT
TRBJ2-1	TRBV6-2/TRBV6-3	.	.	CASSYSTYLDNEQFF	TGTGCCAGCAGTTACTCAACGTACCTAGACAATGAGCAGTTCTTC
TRBJ1-5	TRBV27	many	TRBD1	CASSSGTGIQPQHF	TGTGCCAGCAGTTCAGGGACAGGTATTCAGCCCCAGCATTTT
TRBJ2-5	TRBV4-2	few	.	CASSQDMRWGVQGTQYF	TGTGCCAGCAGCCAAGATATGCGGTGGGGAGTCCAGGGGACCCAGTACTTC
TRBJ1-4	TRBV5-8	.	.	CASSPGRGSTNEKLFF	TGTGCCAGCAGCCCGGGCCGCGGATCAACTAATGAAAAACTGTTTTTT
TRBJ1-2	TRBV30	few	.	CAWRDTTRGYGYTF	TGTGCCTGGAGAGATACGACAAGGGGATATGGCTACACCTTC
TRBJ1-3	TRBV7-6	.	TRBD1	CASSAGQAISGNTIYF	TGTGCCAGCAGCGCGGGACAGGCGATCTCTGGAAACACCATATATTTT
TRBJ2-3	TRBV9	many	TRBD1	CASSARSLDRADTQYF	TGTGCCAGCAGCGCTCGATCGCTGGACAGGGCAGATACGCAGTATTTT
TRBJ1-1	TRBV20-1	many	.	CSARDPRDINTEAFF	TGCAGTGCTAGGGATCCCCGGGACATTAACACTGAAGCTTTCTTT
TRBJ2-1	TRBV12-5	.	.	CASGSGTHEQFF	TGTGCTAGTGGTTCCGGCACTCATGAGCAGTTCTTC